What follows are 2 T cell receptor beta chains derived from one specimen sequenced in a study of response to subunit inactivated influenza vaccine. TCRdb ran MiXCR on the RT-PCR reads and lists one entry per CDR3 protein. The sample holds 500,000 to 600,000 distinct CDR3 sequences, about 11% seen once. The data also belong to a second study, concerning T cells expressing NK-cell markers. That paper notes: Template switching by 5'RACE with UMIs generated the TCR beta cDNA.

Sequenced here: PBMCs from blood, sampled on the day of vaccination. The receptors were sampled from a man aged 50-59 years who received an inactivated influenza vaccine.

This clonotype was seen more than once but under ten times. This chain connects TRBV12-3 or TRBV12-4 to TRBJ2-1; 15 positions agree with TRBD2. Trimming removed 5 bases from V and 4 bases from J; junction bases left unmatched: 9. CDR3 length: 18 amino acids. The CDR3 loop reads CASSPGTSGGPGYNEQFF. The CDR3 DNA reads TGTGCCAGCAGTCCAGGGACTAGCGGGGGGCCGGGGTACAATGAGCAGTTCTTC.

V and J are TRBV7-3 and TRBJ2-3; TRBD2 agrees at 9 bases. V trimming: 2 bases; J trimming: 2 bases; junction bases outside the gene matches: 5. Germline V gene lookup returns CDR1 SGHTA and CDR2 FQGTGA. CDR3 length: 16 amino acids. CDR3 sequence reads: CASSLGTSPHTDTQYF. In DNA, the CDR3 is TGTGCCAGCAGCTTAGGGACTAGCCCACACACAGATACGCAGTATTTT.